The next 2 T cell receptor beta chains were all read from a single sample in a study of T-cell reconstitution after alpha-beta-depleted transplantation in children. Unique molecular identifiers featured in how the TCRbeta library was prepared. TCRdb re-derived calls from the PCR reads in MiXCR, one entry per CDR3 protein. The sample has approximately 44,000 distinct CDR3 sequences; 5% to 6.5% are singletons. The specimen was PBMCs, mostly from graft donor cells, collected 60 days after TCRalphabeta/CD19-depleted stem cell transplant. These receptors were taken from a female patient between 2 and 10 years old who had a stem cell transplant for aplastic anemia, so the T cells may come from the graft donor.

This clonotype was seen many times. This chain joins TRBV20-1 and TRBJ2-1, with a tentative D call TRBD2 (6 bases). Germline loops: CDR1 DFQATT, CDR2 SNEGSKA (reference sequence). The CDR3 contains 16 residues. V lost 4 bases and J 4 bases, leaving 20 bases between the germline ends. The DNA of the CDR3 is TGCAGTGCTACCTACCGCCGCGGGACGGTTTACAATGAGCAGTTCTTC. Its protein product is CSATYRRGTVYNEQFF.

This clonotype was picked up many times. This sequence joins TRBV29-1 and TRBJ2-7, with 9 bases that match TRBD2. With V trimmed by 4 bases and J by 0 bases, 4 bases remained unmatched. Germline V gene lookup returns CDR1 SQVTM and CDR2 ANQGSEA. The CDR3 consists of 14 residues. CDR3 DNA: TGCAGCGTTGTCGCGGGGGGGGCCTCCTACGAGCAGTACTTC. It encodes CSVVAGGASYEQYF.